This T cell receptor beta chain appears in the sequencing data of a study of human T cells and chemical hapten exposure. Whole-study results and caveats: Clustering by CDR3 similarity yielded significantly more large clusters from expanded TCRs than controls.

This clonotype was counted at least ten times. No antigen is known for it. Each CDR3 protein gets one entry after TCRdb re-called the RACE reads with MiXCR. The repertoire has fewer than 95,000 distinct CDR3 sequences, under 12% of them found once; the top ten carry about 2%. Time point reported: patch test 1, 2 weeks after DPC sensitization. Stated treatment: therapeutic diphenylcyclopropenone sensitization with weekly scalp DPC. CDR3 size: 13 residues. V lost 3 bases to trimming and J lost 3 bases, with 11 bases between them. The germline gives CDR1 DFQATT, CDR2 SNEGSKA (reference sequence). The rearrangement uses TRBV20-1 and TRBJ1-2; D is perhaps TRBD1 (5 bases). The material sequenced was whole blood, taken in connection with sensitization to the hapten diphenylcyclopropenone (DPC). The TCR was taken from a man aged 35-49 years with alopecia areata. Some clones in this sample may be carry-over from other donors' samples. The CDR3, as DNA: TGCAGTGCTAGGGCTTTAGGGGACTATGGCTACACCTTC. It yields the protein CSARALGDYGYTF.